Following are 21 T cell receptor beta chains from one sample sequenced in a study of T cells in Graves' hyperthyroidism and ophthalmopathy. RNA transcripts were the template for amplifying TCR beta CDR3 regions. First-round RT-PCR of the TCR CDR3 relied on the HTBI primer set. TCRdb recomputed calls from the multiplex PCR reads with MiXCR, one row per CDR3 protein. The repertoire holds a few hundred thousand distinct CDR3 sequences, with around 20% as singletons. Sequenced: blood. These receptors originate from a man between 18 and 35 years old with Graves' ophthalmopathy.

V gene TRBV11-2 combines with J gene TRBJ1-4, with 7 bases lining up with TRBD1. CDR3 length equals 15 residues. The junction had 6 bases not matched to a gene; V was cut back by 3 bases and J by 5 bases. The germline V gene has CDR1 SGHAT and CDR2 FQNNGV. The CDR3 sequence is CASSFRDSYNEKLFF. CDR3 bases: TGTGCCAGCAGCTTTAGGGACAGCTACAATGAAAAACTGTTTTTT.

This clonotype was detected a few times. The J gene is TRBJ2-7, the V gene TRBV20-1; TRBD1 aligns across 7 bases. The CDR3 totals 12 residues. CDR1 and CDR2 from the germline V gene are DFQATT and SNEGSKA (reference sequence). The ends lost 3 bases at V and 5 bases at J; junction bases unmatched: 4. The DNA of the CDR3 is TGCAGTGCTAGTGACAGGGTCAACGAGCAGTACTTC. Translated, it gives CSASDRVNEQYF.

This chain uses TRBV20-1 with TRBJ1-5, with 12 positions matching TRBD1. The length of the CDR3 is 16 residues. Germline V gene data show CDR1 as DFQATT and CDR2 as SNEGSKA (reference sequence). V lost 2 bases to trimming and J lost 11 bases; unmatched junction nucleotides: 13. CDR3 DNA: TGCAGTGCTAGAAACCCGGGACAGGGGGCCGGGATTACCCAGCATTTT. Residues: CSARNPGQGAGITQHF.

This chain uses TRBV7-2 with TRBJ2-3, with 15 bases lining up with TRBD2. The trim removed 8 bases at V and 1 base at J, leaving 7 bases unmatched. The germline V gene has CDR1 SGHTA and CDR2 FQGNSA. The CDR3 loop spans 17 amino acids. CDR3 loop: CASSTGLAGGGTDTQYF. CDR3 sequence (DNA): TGTGCCAGCTCTACGGGACTAGCGGGGGGCGGCACAGATACGCAGTATTTT.

This CDR3 is CASSFPTNYGYTF. CDR3 DNA: TGTGCCAGCAGTTTTCCGACTAACTATGGCTACACCTTC. This chain uses TRBV12-3 or TRBV12-4 with TRBJ1-2; D is uncertain. Trimming stripped 3 bases from V and 0 bases from J, with 5 bases between. This CDR3 is built from 13 residues.

This rearrangement joins TRBV11-3 to TRBJ2-1; D might be TRBD1 (5 bases). CDR3 length equals 12 residues. V was cut by 7 bases and J by 4 bases, with 8 bases left in between. Germline CDR1 is SGHNT and CDR2 is YENEEA. CDR3 loop: CASTQGYNEQFF. CDR3 DNA: TGTGCCAGCACCCAGGGTTACAATGAGCAGTTCTTC.

This clonotype was observed at least ten times. This sequence joins TRBV7-3 and TRBJ2-2; 7 nucleotides align to TRBD2. Germline lookup yields CDR1 SGHTA and CDR2 FQGTGA. V lost 4 bases to trimming and J lost 8 bases; unmatched junction nucleotides: 13. The length of the CDR3 is 16 residues. The CDR3 sequence: CASSSPGTMGLGELFF. In DNA, the CDR3 is TGTGCCAGCAGCTCCCCCGGGACTATGGGTCTTGGGGAGCTGTTTTTT.

This chain links TRBV12-3 or TRBV12-4 with TRBJ2-3; 9 bases line up with TRBD1. CDR3 length: 15 amino acids. J lost 0 bases, V lost 6 bases, and 4 bases had no gene match. CDR3 nucleotides: TGTGCCAGCAGCTACAGGGGGCCCAGCACAGATACGCAGTATTTT. This sequence encodes CASSYRGPSTDTQYF.

This clonotype was detected many times. The chain uses TRBV2 and TRBJ1-6; D not resolved. V was cut by 6 bases and J by 7 bases, with 4 bases left in between. Germline V CDR1 and CDR2: SNHLY, FYNNEI. The CDR3 extends over 11 amino acids. CDR3 nucleotides: TGTGCCAGCAGAGGGAATTCACCCCTCCACTTT. This gives the protein CASRGNSPLHF. Combining the CDR3 with reference TRBV2 and TRBJ1-6 gives the whole variable domain EPEVTQTPSHQVTQMGQEVILRCVPISNHLYFYWYRQILGQKVEFLVSFYNNEISEKSEIFDDQFSVERPDGSNFTLKIRSTKLEDSAMYFCASRGNSPLHFGNGTRLTVT.

The table lists this clonotype with many counts. The genes are TRBV6-1 and TRBJ2-5; D call uncertain. The germline V gene encodes CDR1 MNHNS and CDR2 SASEGT. The germline V and J ends were trimmed by 3 bases and 5 bases, with 7 bases remaining between them. This CDR3 has 12 amino acids. The CDR3 sequence: CASSEGMETQYF. CDR3 coding DNA: TGTGCCAGCAGTGAGGGGATGGAGACCCAGTACTTC.

This clonotype was seen more than once but under ten times. This chain links TRBV10-3 with TRBJ1-1, with 11 bases lining up with TRBD1. This CDR3 has 16 residues. V was pared by 2 bases and J by 1 base, with 3 bases of the junction left unmatched. Germline values: CDR1 ENHRY, CDR2 SYGVKD. The CDR3 reads CAISEPDRGPNTEAFF. CDR3 DNA: TGTGCCATCAGTGAGCCGGACAGGGGGCCGAACACTGAAGCTTTCTTT.

The genes are TRBV6-5 and TRBJ1-2; 7 bases are a match to TRBD1. Germline loops: CDR1 MNHEY, CDR2 SVGAGI. The CDR3 totals 15 residues. V gave up 1 base and J gave up 5 bases; unmatched junction bases: 7. The CDR3 DNA reads as TGTGCCAGCAGTTACTTCAGGGGGACCCTTTATGGCTACACCTTC. It yields the protein CASSYFRGTLYGYTF.

This rearrangement joins TRBV9 to TRBJ2-7, with TRBD2 matching 8 bases. Germline trimming cut 3 bases from V and 3 bases from J; bases unmatched to any gene: 11. From germline, CDR1 is SGDLS and CDR2 YYNGEE. The CDR3 loop spans 16 amino acids. The DNA for the CDR3 is TGTGCCAGCAGCGAGGGGGGCGCGGGGGGTCTCTACGAGCAGTACTTC. It encodes CASSEGGAGGLYEQYF.

This chain links TRBV6-2 or TRBV6-3 with TRBJ2-7; D is possibly TRBD1 (6 bases). Between the trimmed V and J ends, which lost 6 bases and 0 bases, there was a span of 24 bases. The CDR3 sequence is 18 residues long. CDR1 and CDR2 from the germline V gene are MNHEY and SVGEGT. The chain's CDR3 is CASRQGISFALSSYEQYF. In nucleotides, the CDR3 is TGTGCCAGCAGACAGGGAATTTCCTTCGCTTTGAGCTCCTACGAGCAGTACTTC.

At least ten counts were recorded for this clonotype. The chain combines TRBV20-1 with TRBJ2-2; 10 bases are shared with TRBD1. Unmatched junction bases numbered 3, after V lost 1 base and J lost 4 bases. CDR1 and CDR2 from the germline V gene are DFQATT and SNEGSKA (reference sequence). The CDR3 is 15 amino acids. In nucleotides, the CDR3 is TGCAGTGCTAGAGGACAGGGGGCGGGCACCGGGGAGCTGTTTTTT. Protein product: CSARGQGAGTGELFF.

This clonotype was seen a few times. The chain recombines TRBV19 with TRBJ2-5, with 9 bases aligning to TRBD1. The CDR3 is 14 amino acids. Germline lookup yields CDR1 LNHDA and CDR2 SQIVND (reference sequence). J lost 2 bases, V lost 5 bases, and 3 bases had no gene match. CDR3 in DNA: TGTGCCAGTAGTGGACAGGGGAGGCAAGAGACCCAGTACTTC. It is translated as CASSGQGRQETQYF. Together with reference TRBV19 and TRBJ2-5, the CDR3 gives the full variable domain: DGGITQSPKYLFRKEGQNVTLSCEQNLNHDAMYWYRQDPGQGLRLIYYSQIVNDFQKGDIAEGYSVSREKKESFPLTVTSAQKNPTAFYLCASSGQGRQETQYFGPGTRLLVL.

This clonotype was seen many times. CDR3: CASSQSPEYGYTF. The CDR3 DNA reads TGTGCCAGCAGCCAATCCCCAGAGTATGGCTACACCTTC. This rearrangement joins TRBV3-1 to TRBJ1-2; D unclear. Trimming shortened V by 2 bases and J by 5 bases, and 9 bases separated the two germline ends. This CDR3 comprises 13 residues. The germline gives CDR1 LGHDT, CDR2 YNNKEL (reference sequence).

This clonotype was seen only once. The chain is built from TRBV25-1 and TRBJ1-2, with D maybe TRBD1 (5 bases). CDR1 MGHDK and CDR2 SYGVNS come from the germline V gene. This CDR3 region has 13 residues. Trimming cost V 3 bases and J 4 bases, with 9 bases left between them. The CDR3 is CASSDTGAYGYTF. In DNA form, the CDR3 reads TGTGCCAGCAGTGATACCGGGGCCTATGGCTACACCTTC.

DNA for the CDR3: TGTGCCAGTAGTGAACTTGGGGGGGGACTCACCGGGGAGCTGTTTTTT. Its translation is CASSELGGGLTGELFF. The V call is TRBV19, the J call TRBJ2-2; 7 nucleotides match TRBD2. Germline assignment: CDR1 LNHDA and CDR2 SQIVND (reference sequence). The trim removed 5 bases at V and 4 bases at J, leaving 10 bases unmatched. There are 16 residues in the CDR3.

There are many counts of this clonotype. The chain carries TRBV3-1 and TRBJ1-4; no reliable D call. With 10 bases removed from V and 0 bases from J, the gap between germline ends came to 9 bases. CDR1 is LGHDT, CDR2 YNNKEL, per germline (reference sequence). The CDR3 has 13 amino acids. CDR3 residues: CANPNTTNEKLFF. CDR3 DNA: TGTGCCAACCCGAACACAACTAATGAAAAACTGTTTTTT.

The CDR3 loop reads CASSQGRWGRANEKLFF. CDR3 in DNA: TGCGCCAGCAGCCAAGGGAGGTGGGGACGGGCTAATGAAAAACTGTTTTTT. This sequence joins TRBV4-1 and TRBJ1-4, with D maybe TRBD1 (5 bases). Trimming cost V 1 base and J 3 bases, with 15 bases left between them. The V gene's germline CDR1 is MGHRA and CDR2 YSYEKL. This CDR3 has 17 residues.